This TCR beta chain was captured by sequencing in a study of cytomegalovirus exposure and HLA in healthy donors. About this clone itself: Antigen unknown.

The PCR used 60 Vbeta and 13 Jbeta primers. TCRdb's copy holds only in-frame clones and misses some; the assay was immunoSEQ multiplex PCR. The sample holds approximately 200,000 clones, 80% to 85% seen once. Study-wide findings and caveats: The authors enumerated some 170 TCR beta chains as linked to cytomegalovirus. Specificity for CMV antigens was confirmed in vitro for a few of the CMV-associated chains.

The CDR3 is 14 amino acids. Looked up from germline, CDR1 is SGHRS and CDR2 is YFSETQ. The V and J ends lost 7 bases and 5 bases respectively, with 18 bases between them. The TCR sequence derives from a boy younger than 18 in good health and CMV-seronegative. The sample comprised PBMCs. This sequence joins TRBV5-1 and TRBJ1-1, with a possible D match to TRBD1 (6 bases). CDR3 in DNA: TGCGCCAGCGGGGCGGACAGAAGGAGGACTGAAGCTTTCTTT. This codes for CASGADRRRTEAFF. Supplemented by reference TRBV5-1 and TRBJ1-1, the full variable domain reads KAGVTQTPRYLIKTRGQQVTLSCSPISGHRSVSWYQQTPGQGLQFLFEYFSETQRNKGNFPGRFSGRQFSNSRSEMNVSTLELGDSALYLCASGADRRRTEAFFGQGTRLTVV.